These T cell receptor beta chains were read from a single sample in a study of cytomegalovirus exposure and HLA in healthy donors. Sequencing used immunoSEQ multiplex PCR; TCRdb keeps in-frame clones, though not all of them. Of roughly 100,000 clones listed, over 80% are singletons. The sample comprised PBMCs. The receptors were sampled from a man aged 18 to 29 in good health and CMV-seronegative. CDR3s include the opening cysteine and the closing phenylalanine or tryptophan. D genes are given only for firm matches. Not all rows give a size; the values are once, few, many and, for expanded clones, a class.

size	V	J	D	DNA	CDR3
.	TRBV2	TRBJ1-1	.	TGTGCCAGCAGCGAACAGGGAACTGAAGCTTTCTTT	CASSEQGTEAFF
.	TRBV6-1	TRBJ2-7	TRBD2	TGTGCCAGCAGTGAAGAAAGACTAGCGGGAACCTACGAGCAGTACTTC	CASSEERLAGTYEQYF
.	TRBV7-9	TRBJ2-7	.	TGTTCCAGCAGCTTAGGGAGCTACGAGCAGTACTTC	CSSSLGSYEQYF
.	TRBV7-8	TRBJ1-2	TRBD1	TGTGCCAGCAGCTTGACAGGGGGCTTCGCCGGCTACACCTTC	CASSLTGGFAGYTF
.	TRBV4-3	TRBJ2-5	TRBD2	TGCGCCAGCAGCCAAGATCGGGGACTATACCAAGAGACCCAGTACTTC	CASSQDRGLYQETQYF
once	TRBV12-1	TRBJ2-7	.	TGTGCCAGCAGCCTATCCACAGGGGCCTACGAGCAGTACTTC	CASSLSTGAYEQYF
.	TRBV19	TRBJ1-5	.	TGTGCCAGTTCGAGTCCTGGGCCCCAGCATTTT	CASSSPGPQHF
.	TRBV4-2	TRBJ1-1	TRBD1	TGTGCCAGCAGCCAAAACAGGGGGCGTAAGGATGAAGCTTTCTTT	CASSQNRGRKDEAFF
.	TRBV18	TRBJ1-5	TRBD1	TGTGCCAGCTCACCCAGACAGGGAACCCCGGATCAGCCCCAGCATTTT	CASSPRQGTPDQPQHF
.	TRBV19	TRBJ2-5	TRBD2	TGTGCCAGTAGTTTGAGCGGGGCGTACCAAGAGACCCAGTACTTC	CASSLSGAYQETQYF
.	TRBV16	TRBJ2-7	.	TGTGCCAGCAGCCCAGAGGCGGGTCGAAACGAGCAGTACTTC	CASSPEAGRNEQYF
.	TRBV27	TRBJ2-1	.	TGTGCCAGCAGCATAGTTAATTCCTACAATGAGCAGTTCTTC	CASSIVNSYNEQFF
.	TRBV4-3	TRBJ1-4	TRBD1	TGCGCCAGCAGCCAAGTTGTTCTAATTGGGTTCAGGACAGGGTCGACTAATGAAAAACTGTTTTTT	CASSQVVLIGFRTGSTNEKLFF